A selection of T cell receptor beta chains follows, all from one sample in a study of blood T cell repertoires in COVID-19. Some clones are missing from TCRdb's copy, which holds only in-frame ones; the method was immunoSEQ multiplex PCR. The sample includes 380,000 or so clones, roughly 80% of them seen just once. Source material: peripheral blood. These receptor sequences come from a human donor with acute or convalescent COVID-19. The donor label of this sample is uncertain. CDR3s include the opening cysteine and the closing phenylalanine or tryptophan. Fields, in order: V gene, D gene, clone size, J gene, CDR3 DNA, CDR3 protein. The D gene is left open where the match is weak. Clone size is given for some rows only: seen once, a few or many times, or a class if the clone is expanded.

>TRBV5-1|TRBD1|NA|TRBJ2-2
TGCGCCAGCAGCCCCTGGACAGGGGCCGCCGGGGAGCTGTTTTTT
CASSPWTGAAGELFF
>TRBV19|NA|NA|TRBJ1-1
TGTGCCAGTAGTATAGGAGGAAAAATGAACACTGAAGCTTTCTTT
CASSIGGKMNTEAFF
>TRBV6-5|NA|NA|TRBJ1-1
TGTGCCAGCAGGGACTTCTACATGAACACTGAAGCTTTCTTT
CASRDFYMNTEAFF
>TRBV30|TRBD2|NA|TRBJ2-5
TGTGCCTGGAGTAGGGGACTAGCGATCGAGACCCAGTACTTC
CAWSRGLAIETQYF
>TRBV2|TRBD2|NA|TRBJ2-5
TGTGCCAGCAGGAGCGGGGGGGGAAGGGAGACCCAGTACTTC
CASRSGGGRETQYF
>TRBV2|NA|NA|TRBJ1-4
TGTGCCAGCAGGGCCGGGTCCCAGGCGGGAAAACTGTTTTTT
CASRAGSQAGKLFF
>TRBV7-8|TRBD2|many|TRBJ2-3
TGTGCCAGCAGCTTAACTAGCGGGGACCTAGATACGCAGTATTTT
CASSLTSGDLDTQYF
>TRBV18|NA|NA|TRBJ1-4
TGTGCCAGCTCACCAGGACAGAATGAAAAACTGTTTTTT
CASSPGQNEKLFF
>TRBV6-6|TRBD1|NA|TRBJ1-2
TGTGCCAGCAGTTTCGACCGGGACAGGGGTGGTGGCTACACCTTC
CASSFDRDRGGGYTF
>TRBV6-5|NA|NA|TRBJ1-6
TGTGCCGTACAGAGCTCCTATAATTCACCCCTCCACTTT
CAVQSSYNSPLHF
>TRBV29-1|NA|few|TRBJ1-1
TGCAGCGTTGTCTATCGGGGGGCGACCACTGAAGCTTTCTTT
CSVVYRGATTEAFF
>TRBV19|NA|NA|TRBJ1-6
TGTGCCAGTAGTTTCTCGTCCAATTCACCCCTCCACTTT
CASSFSSNSPLHF
>TRBV10-2|TRBD1|few|TRBJ2-5
TGCGCCAGCAGTCCCGGGACAGTGCAAGAGACCCAGTACTTC
CASSPGTVQETQYF
>TRBV12-3/TRBV12-4|NA|few|TRBJ2-7
TGTGCCAGCAGTTTAGGGTTAGTGCAGTACTTC
CASSLGLVQYF
>TRBV15|NA|few|TRBJ1-3
TGTGCCACCAGCAGTCCCCCCCTAGGAAACACCATATATTTT
CATSSPPLGNTIYF
>TRBV27|NA|NA|TRBJ2-7
TGTGCCAGCAGTTTGGCGGTTGCTTCCTACGAGCAGTACTTC
CASSLAVASYEQYF
>TRBV28|TRBD1|NA|TRBJ1-2
TGTGCCAGCAGTTTCGGCAGGGGGAAGGGCTACACCTTC
CASSFGRGKGYTF
>TRBV5-1|NA|NA|TRBJ1-6
TGCGCCAGCAGCTTCCTCGGACCGGGGGGATCACCCCTCCACTTT
CASSFLGPGGSPLHF
>TRBV11-2|NA|NA|TRBJ1-1
TGTGCCAGCAGCTCAGCCTTAGCGAACACTGAAGCTTTCTTT
CASSSALANTEAFF
>TRBV18|TRBD1|NA|TRBJ1-1
TGTGCCAGCTCACTGCAATACGGGGACAGGGGGAGGACGAACACTGAAGCTTTCTTT
CASSLQYGDRGRTNTEAFF
>TRBV7-9|NA|NA|TRBJ1-6
TGTGCCAGCAGCTTAATCGGAGGGGCCTCCTATAATTCACCCCTCCACTTT
CASSLIGGASYNSPLHF
>TRBV30|TRBD1|NA|TRBJ1-2
TGTGCCTGGAGTTTTGGGACAGACTATGGCTACACCTTC
CAWSFGTDYGYTF
>TRBV5-5|NA|NA|TRBJ1-1
TGTGCCAGCAGCTTCCGGAGGGAGGGGAACACTGAAGCTTTCTTT
CASSFRREGNTEAFF
>TRBV3-1/TRBV3-2|NA|once|TRBJ2-1
TGTGCCAGCAGCCAAAGGGGGCGGGGTAATAACAATGAGCAGTTCTTC
CASSQRGRGNNNEQFF
>TRBV2|TRBD1|NA|TRBJ1-2
TGTGCCAGCAGTAGACAGGGTTTCGGTGGCTACACCTTC
CASSRQGFGGYTF
>TRBV10-3|NA|few|TRBJ1-5
TGTGCCATCAGTGATAAGGAGGGATATCAGCCCCAGCATTTT
CAISDKEGYQPQHF
>TRBV29-1|TRBD1|NA|TRBJ1-1
TGCAGCGTTGCCTTGAGGGGGCAAGGCACTGAAGCTTTCTTT
CSVALRGQGTEAFF
>TRBV6-5|NA|once|TRBJ1-2
TGTGCCAGCAGTTACTCCCCGGGGGTAAACGGCTACACCTTC
CASSYSPGVNGYTF